These 6 T cell receptor beta chains share one sample of origin, sequenced in a study of T cell changes during pregnancy in multiple sclerosis. Data came from immunoSEQ multiplex PCR; TCRdb stores just in-frame clones and leaves some out. The profile shows some 53,000 clones, 85% to 95% of them singletons. Sequences were derived from CD4+ T cells from peripheral blood mononuclear cells, sampled in the third trimester of pregnancy. Receptor source: a female donor with multiple sclerosis, enrolled in a pregnancy study.

This clone is judged medium-sized. The V gene is TRBV18, the J gene TRBJ1-4; the match to TRBD1 covers 7 bases. The CDR3 extends over 14 amino acids. V lost 4 bases and J lost 8; bases outside the gene matches: 7. Germline V gene data show CDR1 as KGHSH and CDR2 as LQKENI. The CDR3 sequence is CASSRDSEREKLFF. In DNA, the CDR3 is TGTGCCAGCTCACGGGACAGCGAGAGGGAAAAACTGTTTTTT.

The chain links TRBV18 to TRBJ2-3; TRBD2 agrees at 14 bases. Germline values: CDR1 KGHSH, CDR2 LQKENI. This CDR3 spans 16 amino acids. With V trimmed by 3 bases and J by 3 bases, 2 bases remained unmatched. Written as DNA, the CDR3 is TGTGCCAGCTCACCTGGACTAGCGGGAGGAACAGATACGCAGTATTTT. It specifies CASSPGLAGGTDTQYF.

The rearrangement links TRBV5-1 to TRBJ1-4, with 8 nucleotides matching TRBD1. Germline V CDR1 and CDR2: SGHRS, YFSETQ. V shed 1 base and J 8 bases; nucleotides not matched to a gene: 10. The CDR3 spans 16 residues. The CDR3 region has the DNA TGCGCCAGCAGCTTGTTACCGGGACAGGCGCCGGAAAAACTGTTTTTT. Its protein is CASSLLPGQAPEKLFF.

The chain is built from TRBV30 and TRBJ2-5, with 8 bases identical to TRBD1. Germline V gene sequence: CDR1 GTSNPN, CDR2 SVGIG (reference sequence). The CDR3 loop spans 14 amino acids. V lost 3 bases and J lost 5; bases outside the gene matches: 8. CDR3 sequence reads: CAWSQGAGRETQYF. CDR3 DNA: TGTGCCTGGAGCCAGGGGGCAGGTCGGGAGACCCAGTACTTC.

The chain carries TRBV5-1 and TRBJ2-7; 7 bases are shared with TRBD1. The CDR3 spans 14 residues. The germline V gene has CDR1 SGHRS and CDR2 YFSETQ. V lost 0 bases to trimming and J lost 6 bases; unmatched junction nucleotides: 6. CDR3 sequence reads: CASSLDWTGAEQYF. In nucleotides, the CDR3 is TGCGCCAGCAGCTTGGACTGGACAGGCGCCGAGCAGTACTTC.

The CDR3 loop is CASSDSSNQPQHF. The CDR3 coding sequence is TGTGCCAGCAGCGACAGTAGCAATCAGCCCCAGCATTTT. J is TRBJ1-5 and V is TRBV6-5, with D possibly being TRBD1 (5 bases). The CDR3 sequence is 13 residues long. Germline loops: CDR1 MNHEY, CDR2 SVGAGI. With 6 bases removed from V and 0 bases from J, the gap between germline ends came to 6 bases.